One and the same sample provided the 22 T cell receptor beta chains below, sequenced in a study of T cells in Graves' hyperthyroidism and ophthalmopathy. TCR beta CDR3 regions were amplified from RNA. The HTBI primer set served for first-round RT-PCR of the TCR CDR3. A single record per CDR3 protein comes from TCRdb applying MiXCR to the multiplex PCR reads. Of around 500,000 distinct CDR3 sequences listed, 11% to 15% are singletons. Sequenced: blood. The receptors come from a woman in her forties with Graves' hyperthyroidism.

This clonotype has more than one count but fewer than ten. The V and J genes are TRBV5-1 and TRBJ1-2; D unresolved. This CDR3 is 13 amino acids long. Looked up from germline, CDR1 is SGHRS and CDR2 is YFSETQ. The ends were cut back, 4 bases at V and 7 bases at J, with 14 bases in the middle. The CDR3 is CASSAGLDSGYTF. The CDR3 DNA is TGCGCCAGCAGCGCAGGACTGGACTCTGGCTACACCTTC.

With respect to this clonotype: A single base separates this from a much larger clone, so it may be a read error. The chain employs TRBV7-3 and TRBJ2-1, with 10 bases lining up with TRBD2. Germline V gene lookup returns CDR1 SGHTA and CDR2 FQGTGA. The CDR3 runs 15 residues. With 5 bases clipped from V and 7 bases from J, the junction kept 8 bases outside the gene matches. The CDR3 coding sequence is TGTGCCAGCAGCGATACCAGCGGGAGGGCGAATGAGCAGTTCTTC. This gives the protein CASSDTSGRANEQFF.

A note on this clonotype: The DNA is omitted, as the CDR3 cannot be located on it reliably, and the CDR3 follows TCRdb's listing. V gene TRBV9 combines with J gene TRBJ2-2; TRBD2, the table's D call, was not compared with the DNA. Germline-derived CDR1 and CDR2 are SGDLS and YYNGEE. Both ends counted, the CDR3 spans 16 residues. The CDR3 sequence is CASSPSAGGTPGSCFF.

The sample holds many counts of this clonotype. The V gene is TRBV7-9, the J gene TRBJ2-1, with 12 bases that match TRBD2. Germline-derived CDR1 and CDR2 are SEHNR and FQNEAQ (reference sequence). V gave up 3 bases and J gave up 7 bases; unmatched junction bases: 4. CDR3 size: 15 residues. The CDR3 loop reads CASSFLTSGRNEQFF. CDR3 DNA: TGTGCCAGCAGCTTCTTGACTAGCGGGAGAAATGAGCAGTTCTTC.

This clonotype was observed many times. The chain has TRBV5-8 and TRBJ2-3; D is perhaps TRBD2 (5 bases). V was trimmed by 0 bases and J by 1 base, leaving 9 bases between them. This CDR3 spans 15 amino acids. Germline V CDR1 and CDR2: SGHTS, YDEGEE. CDR3 nucleotides: TGTGCCAGCAGCTTGGAGAGCGGCCGCACAGATACGCAGTATTTT. Protein sequence: CASSLESGRTDTQYF.

This clonotype was observed at least ten times. The chain uses TRBV2 and TRBJ2-7, with 10 bases fitting TRBD2. The CDR3 covers 15 residues. CDR1 SNHLY and CDR2 FYNNEI come from the germline V gene. V trimming: 3 bases; J trimming: 1 base; junction bases outside the gene matches: 3. CDR3 sequence: CASSDWTSGSYEQYF. Here the CDR3 DNA reads TGTGCCAGCAGTGACTGGACTAGCGGATCCTACGAGCAGTACTTC.

This clonotype was counted at least ten times. The genes are TRBV20-1 and TRBJ2-7; 10 bases are shared with TRBD1. Germline assignment: CDR1 DFQATT and CDR2 SNEGSKA (reference sequence). The junction had 6 bases not matched to a gene; V was cut back by 1 base and J by 6 bases. The CDR3 runs 14 residues. The DNA of the CDR3 is TGCAGTGCTAGAGTCGGGACAGGGGTCCTCGAGCAGTACTTC. Translated, it gives CSARVGTGVLEQYF.

This clonotype was observed at least ten times. The V gene is TRBV10-3, the J gene TRBJ2-5, with 7 bases matching TRBD2. Germline V gene lookup returns CDR1 ENHRY and CDR2 SYGVKD. There are 14 residues in the CDR3. V gave up 4 bases and J gave up 4 bases; unmatched junction bases: 6. The CDR3 region has the DNA TGTGCCATCAGTGCCGCTAGCGGAGGAGAGACCCAGTACTTC. Translated, it gives CAISAASGGETQYF.

J is TRBJ2-1 and V is TRBV19; 12 bases map to TRBD2. CDR3 length: 17 amino acids. The V segment lost 7 bases and the J segment 0 bases; nucleotides outside the gene matches: 7. In germline, CDR1 is LNHDA, CDR2 SQIVND (reference sequence). The CDR3 here is CASTRTSGTYSYNEQFF. The CDR3 nucleotides are TGTGCCAGTACCAGGACTAGCGGGACTTACTCCTACAATGAGCAGTTCTTC.

This clonotype was recorded at least ten times. This CDR3 is CASSWSGTVRDNEQFF. The CDR3 DNA reads TGTGCCAGCAGTTGGTCAGGGACCGTTAGGGACAATGAGCAGTTCTTC. V is TRBV12-3 or TRBV12-4 and J is TRBJ2-1; D could derive from TRBD1 or TRBD2 (5 bases each). CDR3 length: 16 residues. Trimming removed 4 bases at V and 5 bases at J, with 18 bases between.

This clonotype turned up a few times. The J gene is TRBJ2-7, the V gene TRBV5-6, with D possibly TRBD1 on 6 matching bases. The CDR3 contains 17 residues. Deletions cut 5 bases from V and 6 bases from J, with 27 bases between. CDR1 and CDR2 (germline): SGHDT, YYEEEE. The DNA of the CDR3 is TGTGCCAGCAGTTCGGGACACCGTTCTGGAGCTGTTTCCGAGCAGTACTTC. Its translation is CASSSGHRSGAVSEQYF.

This clonotype occurred a few times. The gene calls are TRBV5-1 and TRBJ2-7, with a tentative D call TRBD2 (5 bases). The V end lost 4 bases, the J end lost 6 bases, and 11 bases lay between the germline ends. Per the germline V gene, CDR1 is SGHRS and CDR2 is YFSETQ. The CDR3 contains 12 residues. The CDR3 sequence: CASSTTSFEQYF. In DNA form, the CDR3 reads TGCGCCAGCAGCACTACTAGTTTCGAGCAGTACTTC.

This clonotype was seen only a few times. The chain carries TRBV10-3 and TRBJ2-7; D gene unclear. The V gene lost 3 bases and the J gene lost 7 bases, with 16 bases spanning the gap. The germline CDR1 and CDR2 sequences are ENHRY and SYGVKD. The CDR3 covers 14 residues. The CDR3 here is CAISEGLDLGEQYF. The CDR3 DNA reads as TGTGCCATCAGTGAAGGTCTGGACCTCGGTGAGCAGTACTTC.

In its sample, this clonotype was seen many times. The rearrangement uses TRBV6-1 and TRBJ1-2; possible D gene TRBD1, 5 bases. In germline, CDR1 is MNHNS, CDR2 SASEGT. Trimming stripped 2 bases from V and 6 bases from J, with 10 bases between. The CDR3 has 13 residues. CDR3 sequence reads: CASSERQSDGYTF. CDR3 nucleotides: TGTGCCAGCAGTGAAAGACAGTCCGATGGCTACACCTTC.

This clonotype appeared a few times. This chain links TRBV19 with TRBJ1-5; 9 bases fit TRBD1. V shed 2 bases, J shed 0 bases, and the junction held 14 bases outside the gene matches. This CDR3 region has 20 residues. Germline CDR1 LNHDA, CDR2 SQIVND (reference sequence). In DNA, the CDR3 is TGTGCCAGTAGTATACGAGTGGGACAGGGACCTATCAATAGCAATCAGCCCCAGCATTTT. Translation gives CASSIRVGQGPINSNQPQHF.

This clonotype was recorded many times. This chain connects TRBV13 to TRBJ2-5, with 8 bases that match TRBD2. The CDR3 has 17 amino acids. Germline CDR1 PRHDT, CDR2 FYEKMQ (reference sequence). The trim removed 0 bases at V and 2 bases at J, leaving 8 bases unmatched. The CDR3 region is CASSLGWREVRQETQYF. As DNA, the CDR3 is TGTGCCAGCAGCTTAGGTTGGCGGGAGGTTCGACAAGAGACCCAGTACTTC. Drawing the rest from reference TRBV13 and TRBJ2-5, the complete variable domain is AAGVIQSPRHLIKEKRETATLKCYPIPRHDTVYWYQQGPGQDPQFLISFYEKMQSDKGSIPDRFSAQQFSDYHSELNMSSLELGDSALYFCASSLGWREVRQETQYFGPGTRLLVL.

Note on this clonotype: Mismatch with germline at one junction end may stem from a read error. The V and J genes are TRBV28 and TRBJ2-7; weak D call: TRBD1 (7 bases). The CDR3 consists of 15 residues. Germline V lookup: CDR1 MDHEN, CDR2 SYDVKM. In DNA, the CDR3 is TGTGCCAGCAGTGGAGGGGGCCAGGGTGCCTACGATCAGTACTTC. It encodes CASSGGGQGAYDQYF.

The chain combines TRBV5-8 with TRBJ1-4, with TRBD1 matching over 8 bases. The V gene's germline CDR1 is SGHTS and CDR2 YDEGEE. This CDR3 spans 16 amino acids. The J segment lost 8 bases and the V segment lost 4 bases, leaving 13 bases of the junction unmatched. This CDR3 reads CASSQDRVGTREKLFF. For the CDR3, the DNA is TGTGCCAGCAGCCAGGACAGGGTTGGGACCAGAGAAAAACTGTTTTTT.

The chain carries TRBV2 and TRBJ2-7; 7 nucleotides agree with TRBD2. CDR1 is SNHLY, CDR2 FYNNEI, per germline. Losses at the gene ends were 10 bases for V and 7 bases for J; bases not matched to a gene: 4. CDR3 size: 10 residues. DNA of the CDR3: TGTGCCATTAACGGGGGGGAGCAGTACTTC. Translating it yields CAINGGEQYF. Using reference TRBV2 and TRBJ2-7 for the parts outside the CDR3, the full variable domain is EPEVTQTPSHQVTQMGQEVILRCVPISNHLYFYWYRQILGQKVEFLVSFYNNEISEKSEIFDDQFSVERPDGSNFTLKIRSTKLEDSAMYFCAINGGEQYFGPGTRLTVT.

This clonotype was detected only once. Compared with germline, one end of the junction differs, possibly owing to a read error. The chain uses TRBV9 and TRBJ2-7; 11 bases fit TRBD2. The germline V gene has CDR1 SGDLS and CDR2 YYNGEE. This CDR3 is built from 14 residues. The CDR3, as DNA: TGCGCCAGCAGCTTGGAGGCTAGCGGGAGGGAGCAGTACTTC. This translates into CASSLEASGREQYF.

This clonotype was seen only a few times. V usage is TRBV12-3 or TRBV12-4 and J usage is TRBJ1-2; D call uncertain. Trimming left V 3 bases short and J 2 bases short, with 10 bases between. CDR3 size: 14 residues. The CDR3 nucleotides read TGTGCCAGCAGTTTTTCGGGTATCAACTATGGCTACACCTTC. It encodes CASSFSGINYGYTF.

The rearrangement uses TRBV9 and TRBJ2-5; 9 bases match TRBD1. V dropped 2 bases and J dropped 5; count of bases not matched to a gene: 10. CDR1 and CDR2 (germline): SGDLS, YYNGEE. CDR3 length: 16 amino acids. Here the CDR3 reads CASSVNRGLNIETQYF. The DNA of the CDR3 is TGTGCCAGCAGCGTCAACAGGGGGCTGAATATCGAGACCCAGTACTTC.